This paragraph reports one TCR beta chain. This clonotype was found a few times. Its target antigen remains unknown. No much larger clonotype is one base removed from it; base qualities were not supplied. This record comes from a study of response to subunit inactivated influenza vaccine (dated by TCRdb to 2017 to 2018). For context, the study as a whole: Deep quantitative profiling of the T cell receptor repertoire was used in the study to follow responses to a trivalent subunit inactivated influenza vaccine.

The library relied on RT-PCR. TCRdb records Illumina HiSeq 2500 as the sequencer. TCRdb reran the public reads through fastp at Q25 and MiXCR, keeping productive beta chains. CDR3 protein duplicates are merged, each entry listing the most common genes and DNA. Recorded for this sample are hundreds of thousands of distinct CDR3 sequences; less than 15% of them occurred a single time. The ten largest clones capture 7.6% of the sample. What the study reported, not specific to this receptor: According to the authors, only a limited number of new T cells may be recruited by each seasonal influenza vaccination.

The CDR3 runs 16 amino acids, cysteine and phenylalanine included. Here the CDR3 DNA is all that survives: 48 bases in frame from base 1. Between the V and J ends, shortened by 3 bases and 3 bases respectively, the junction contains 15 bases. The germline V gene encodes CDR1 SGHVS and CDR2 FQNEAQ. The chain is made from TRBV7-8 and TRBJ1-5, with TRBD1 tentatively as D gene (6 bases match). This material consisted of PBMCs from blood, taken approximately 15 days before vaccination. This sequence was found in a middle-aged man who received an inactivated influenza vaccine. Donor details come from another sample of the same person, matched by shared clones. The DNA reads TGTGCCAGCAGCTTTGCGGGGGCAGTCCTCAATCAGCCCCAGCATTTT. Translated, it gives CASSFAGAVLNQPQHF.